Listed here is a single TCR beta chain. Trimming removed 4 bases at V and 12 bases at J, with 10 bases between. The CDR3 totals 12 residues. The germline gives CDR1 MGHDK, CDR2 SYGVNS. The naive CD8 subset, CD45RO-negative cells positively selected for CCR7, excluded terminally differentiated effector memory CD45RA+ cells. The table came from immunoSEQ multiplex PCR; TCRdb's copy has only in-frame clones and leaves some out. The repertoire includes about 2 million clones, about 95% of them detected once, and 0.85% to 1.2% sits in the top ten. The data derive from a study of shared clonotypes between healthy human individuals.

The TCR comes from a man aged 18 to 30 in good health. This chain links TRBV25-1 with TRBJ1-6, with no clear D. Sequenced: naive CD8+ T cells sorted from blood. This chain's CDR3 is CASSGRSEPLHF. As DNA, the CDR3 is TGTGCCAGCAGTGGCCGAAGTGAACCCCTCCACTTT.